These 28 T cell receptor beta chains were sequenced from one sample in a study of cytomegalovirus exposure and HLA in healthy donors. TCRdb keeps only in-frame clones here, not all; method: immunoSEQ multiplex PCR. The sample contains 55,000 to 80,000 clones, just under 95% of which appear only once. Sequenced sample: PBMCs. These receptors were obtained from a young woman in good health and CMV-seropositive.

The chain is built from TRBV6-5 and TRBJ2-7; TRBD2 matches at 13 bases. This CDR3 has 15 amino acids. Germline CDR1 MNHEY, CDR2 SVGAGI. Trimming removed 6 bases from V and 1 base from J; junction bases left unmatched: 3. CDR3 nucleotide sequence: TGTGCCAGCAGCCCGGGACTAGCGGGGTCCTACGAGCAGTACTTC. This codes for CASSPGLAGSYEQYF.

This chain joins TRBV29-1 and TRBJ1-4; perhaps TRBD1 as D (5 bases). The V and J ends lost 7 bases and 8 bases respectively, with 20 bases between them. Germline V CDR1 and CDR2: SQVTM, ANQGSEA. This CDR3 spans 14 amino acids. For the CDR3, the DNA is TGCAGCGCTTCGGGGGTCCTCCCGGGGGAAAAACTGTTTTTT. Protein sequence: CSASGVLPGEKLFF.

The chain uses TRBV27 and TRBJ2-2; 7 positions agree with TRBD2. The J segment lost 5 bases and the V segment lost 4 bases, leaving 10 bases of the junction unmatched. The CDR3 runs to 16 residues. Per the germline V gene, CDR1 is MNHEY and CDR2 is SMNVEV (reference sequence). CDR3 sequence reads: CASSSGGGPGTGELFF. The CDR3 nucleotides read TGTGCCAGCAGTTCGGGAGGAGGGCCAGGGACCGGGGAGCTGTTTTTT.

This chain uses TRBV6-5 with TRBJ2-4; D perhaps matches TRBD1 (6 bases). With 6 bases removed from V and 4 bases from J, the gap between germline ends came to 16 bases. Germline V gene data show CDR1 as MNHEY and CDR2 as SVGAGI. There are 15 residues in the CDR3. The CDR3 DNA is TGTGCCAGCAGGAAGGACAGCTCGTTAAAAAACATTCAGTACTTC. Translation: CASRKDSSLKNIQYF.

This clone is a singleton in its sample. The chain recombines TRBV27 with TRBJ2-2; D is undetermined. V was cut by 2 bases and J by 4 bases, with 8 bases left in between. Germline V CDR1 and CDR2: MNHEY, SMNVEV (reference sequence). This CDR3 comprises 14 residues. The CDR3 nucleotides read TGTGCCAGCAGTTTAGGGCCCTCCACCGGGGAGCTGTTTTTT. It yields the protein CASSLGPSTGELFF.

V usage is TRBV29-1 and J usage is TRBJ1-2; D gene uncertain. This CDR3 spans 10 amino acids. V was pared by 0 bases and J by 8 bases, with 4 bases between. The germline V gene has CDR1 SQVTM and CDR2 ANQGSEA. The CDR3, as DNA: TGCAGCGTTGAAGATCTGGGCTACACCTTC. This gives the protein CSVEDLGYTF. Filled out from reference TRBV29-1 and TRBJ1-2, the complete variable domain reads SAVISQKPSRDICQRGTSLTIQCQVDSQVTMMFWYRQQPGQSLTLIATANQGSEATYESGFVIDKFPISRPNLTFSTLTVSNMSPEDSSIYLCSVEDLGYTFGSGTRLTVV.

The CDR3 region is CASSLNRGSYEQYF. The CDR3 DNA follows: TGTGCCAGCAGTTTGAACAGGGGATCCTACGAGCAGTACTTC. This chain uses TRBV6-5 with TRBJ2-7, with 7 positions matching TRBD1. The length of the CDR3 is 14 residues. Looked up from germline, CDR1 is MNHEY and CDR2 is SVGAGI. J was trimmed by 1 base and V by 4 bases; bases with no gene match: 4.

This clone was detected once. This rearrangement joins TRBV4-1 to TRBJ2-7, with no clear D. The germline V and J ends were trimmed by 0 bases and 5 bases, with 11 bases remaining between them. Per germline, CDR1 MGHRA and CDR2 YSYEKL. The CDR3 covers 14 residues. Here the CDR3 reads CASSQDTGRNEQYF. The DNA of the CDR3 is TGCGCCAGCAGCCAAGATACGGGTCGGAACGAGCAGTACTTC.

V and J are TRBV7-9 and TRBJ1-1; D is ambiguous. This CDR3 has 11 amino acids. V was cut by 2 bases and J by 6 bases, with 4 bases left in between. Looked up from germline, CDR1 is SEHNR and CDR2 is FQNEAQ (reference sequence). The CDR3 nucleotides are TGTGCCAGCAGCTTACGGGCTGAAGCTTTCTTT. This gives the protein CASSLRAEAFF.

In DNA, the CDR3 is TGCGCCAGCAGCTTGTGGCGCGGGTACACAGATACGCAGTATTTT. Protein product: CASSLWRGYTDTQYF. This chain uses TRBV5-1 with TRBJ2-3, with a tentative D call TRBD2 (5 bases). V was pared by 1 base and J by 2 bases, with 11 bases between. The CDR3 sequence is 15 residues long. Germline-derived CDR1 and CDR2 are SGHRS and YFSETQ.

The V call is TRBV7-8, the J call TRBJ1-1; no firm D call. Trimming took 1 base from V and 4 from J, leaving 7 bases between them. There are 13 residues in the CDR3. CDR1 is SGHVS, CDR2 FQNEAQ, per germline. The CDR3: CASSLERSTEAFF. CDR3 coding DNA: TGTGCCAGCAGCTTAGAAAGGAGCACTGAAGCTTTCTTT.

The chain carries TRBV18 and TRBJ2-1; perhaps TRBD1 as D (7 bases). The CDR3 spans 19 residues. Germline V gives CDR1 KGHSH, CDR2 LQKENI. V lost 3 bases, J lost 4 bases, and 25 bases lay in between. CDR3 residues: CASSPRDRDRLYPYNEQFF. The CDR3 DNA sequence: TGTGCCAGCTCACCGCGGGACCGGGACAGACTCTACCCTTACAATGAGCAGTTCTTC.

The V call is TRBV27, the J call TRBJ1-2; D may be TRBD1 (6 bases). Trimming shortened V by 10 bases and J by 0 bases, and 18 bases separated the two germline ends. Germline V gene data show CDR1 as MNHEY and CDR2 as SMNVEV (reference sequence). The CDR3 runs to 15 residues. As DNA, the CDR3 is TGTGCCACCAAATCCCGACAGGAAGCTAACTATGGCTACACCTTC. It codes for CATKSRQEANYGYTF.

The rearrangement joins TRBV19 to TRBJ2-1; 10 bases map to TRBD2. J lost 13 bases, V lost 5 bases, and 11 bases had no gene match. CDR1 and CDR2 (germline): LNHDA, SQIVND (reference sequence). This CDR3 spans 14 amino acids. CDR3 loop: CASSAGASGSTQFF. Here the CDR3 DNA reads TGTGCCAGTAGTGCAGGGGCTAGCGGGAGCACCCAGTTCTTC.

The chain uses TRBV28 and TRBJ1-4, with D uncertain. Trimming left V 7 bases short and J 7 bases short, with 16 bases between. Germline values: CDR1 MDHEN, CDR2 SYDVKM. The CDR3 length is 14 residues. CDR3 DNA sequence: TGTGCCAGCAACACTGCCCCGAGCGGTGAAAAACTGTTTTTT. Amino acid sequence: CASNTAPSGEKLFF.

This clone is a singleton in its sample. The chain has TRBV5-4 and TRBJ2-5, with 8 bases fitting TRBD1. The V segment lost 4 bases and the J segment 5 bases; nucleotides outside the gene matches: 7. This CDR3 comprises 14 residues. Germline V lookup: CDR1 SGHNT, CDR2 YYREEE (reference sequence). For the CDR3, the DNA is TGTGCCAGCAGCCTGGACAGGGCAGGGGAGACCCAGTACTTC. Its protein is CASSLDRAGETQYF.

The V gene is TRBV29-1, the J gene TRBJ2-5; perhaps TRBD1 as D (5 bases). Germline CDR1 and CDR2: SQVTM and ANQGSEA. V lost 6 bases, J lost 1 base, and 18 bases lay in between. The CDR3 consists of 15 residues. This chain's CDR3 is CSVLPARVSQETQYF. The DNA of the CDR3 is TGCAGCGTCCTCCCGGCCAGGGTATCCCAAGAGACCCAGTACTTC.

The chain joins TRBV11-2 to TRBJ2-2, with D possibly TRBD2 on 6 matching bases. V was clipped by 6 bases and J by 4 bases, with 21 bases between them. The germline V gene has CDR1 SGHAT and CDR2 FQNNGV. This CDR3 spans 17 amino acids. CDR3 loop: CASSRTHGGAGTGELFF. CDR3 DNA sequence: TGTGCCAGCAGTCGAACACACGGCGGGGCGGGCACCGGGGAGCTGTTTTTT.

V usage is TRBV5-1 and J usage is TRBJ1-2; D possibly corresponds to TRBD1 (6 bases). CDR3 length equals 13 residues. CDR1 SGHRS and CDR2 YFSETQ come from the germline V gene. Between the trimmed V and J ends, which lost 1 base and 3 bases, there was a span of 7 bases. The CDR3 is CASSLRQDYGYTF. The DNA of the CDR3 is TGCGCCAGCAGCTTGAGACAGGACTATGGCTACACCTTC.

The chain couples TRBV28 to TRBJ2-1; 8 bases fit TRBD1. CDR1 and CDR2 from the germline V gene are MDHEN and SYDVKM. The CDR3 has 15 amino acids. J lost 1 base, V lost 7 bases, and 6 bases had no gene match. CDR3 sequence: CASISRGRSYNEQFF. The CDR3 coding sequence is TGTGCCAGCATAAGCAGGGGGCGATCCTACAATGAGCAGTTCTTC.

For the CDR3, the DNA is TGTGCCTGGGAGTGGCAGGGTGGCTACGAGCAGTACTTC. Protein product: CAWEWQGGYEQYF. V and J are TRBV30 and TRBJ2-7, with D possibly being TRBD1 (5 bases). The V and J ends lost 5 bases and 3 bases respectively, with 14 bases between them. The CDR3 totals 13 residues. From germline, CDR1 is GTSNPN and CDR2 SVGIG (reference sequence).

This clone appeared a few times. This chain connects TRBV30 to TRBJ1-5; 7 bases map to TRBD1. Germline assignment: CDR1 GTSNPN and CDR2 SVGIG (reference sequence). The junction had 1 base not matched to a gene; V was cut back by 2 bases and J by 3 bases. The CDR3 runs to 13 residues. The CDR3 loop is CAWSTGVNQPQHF. The CDR3 DNA reads as TGTGCCTGGAGTACAGGGGTCAATCAGCCCCAGCATTTT.

This clone was counted a single time. V and J are TRBV19 and TRBJ2-3; TRBD2 matches at 9 bases. V shed 11 bases, J shed 4 bases, and the junction held 19 bases outside the gene matches. Per germline, CDR1 LNHDA and CDR2 SQIVND (reference sequence). The CDR3 runs to 17 residues. The chain's CDR3 is CASRDARSGSGPDTQYF. CDR3 DNA: TGTGCCTCCCGGGACGCACGTAGCGGGAGTGGCCCAGATACGCAGTATTTT.

The V and J genes are TRBV2 and TRBJ2-2; possibly TRBD1 for D (6 bases). Germline CDR1 SNHLY, CDR2 FYNNEI. Trimming left V 5 bases short and J 8 bases short, with 15 bases between. The CDR3 contains 14 residues. The CDR3 DNA reads TGTGCCAGCAGTCATACCTTGGACAGAGGGGAGCTGTTTTTT. Its translation is CASSHTLDRGELFF. Supplemented by reference TRBV2 and TRBJ2-2, the full variable domain reads EPEVTQTPSHQVTQMGQEVILRCVPISNHLYFYWYRQILGQKVEFLVSFYNNEISEKSEIFDDQFSVERPDGSNFTLKIRSTKLEDSAMYFCASSHTLDRGELFFGEGSRLTVL.

This chain uses TRBV5-1 with TRBJ1-4; D is unresolved. The germline V gene has CDR1 SGHRS and CDR2 YFSETQ. V lost 4 bases, J lost 8 bases, and 12 bases lay in between. This CDR3 contains 13 residues. This chain's CDR3 is CASSVGSREKLFF. DNA for the CDR3: TGCGCCAGCAGCGTAGGGAGTAGGGAAAAACTGTTTTTT.

The rearrangement joins TRBV14 to TRBJ2-6; D gene ambiguous. The V and J ends lost 0 bases and 0 bases respectively, with 12 bases between them. The CDR3 totals 18 residues. Germline V lookup: CDR1 SGHDN, CDR2 FVKESK. The CDR3: CASSQDYGRGSGANVLTF. In DNA form, the CDR3 reads TGTGCCAGCAGCCAAGATTACGGCAGAGGCTCTGGGGCCAACGTCCTGACTTTC.

The J gene is TRBJ1-4, the V gene TRBV6-4, with D possibly being TRBD1 (5 bases). The V gene's germline CDR1 is MRHNA and CDR2 SNTAGT. V lost 2 bases and J lost 5, with 18 bases in between. The CDR3 spans 17 residues. The CDR3 protein is CASSDRHREQENEKLFF. The CDR3 DNA follows: TGTGCCAGCAGTGACCGGCATAGGGAACAGGAAAATGAAAAACTGTTTTTT.

This clone occurred once. This chain links TRBV28 with TRBJ2-2; tentative D call: TRBD2 (7 bases). This CDR3 has 14 residues. With 11 bases removed from V and 5 bases from J, the gap between germline ends came to 18 bases. In germline, CDR1 is MDHEN, CDR2 SYDVKM. The CDR3 protein is CAGLKAGATGELFF. The DNA of the CDR3 is TGTGCCGGTCTAAAGGCGGGGGCGACCGGGGAGCTGTTTTTT.